These 11 T cell receptor beta chains were all obtained from the same sample, sequenced in a study of tumor-infiltrating lymphocytes in primary liver carcinoma. cDNA specific to TCR beta was made from 450 to 500 ng of total RNA, with a constant-region primer employed for priming. Construction of TCR beta libraries relied on three successive nested multiplex PCR rounds employing slightly modified ARM-PCR. Investigators reported that the first two PCR rounds, at 9 to 11 cycles each, used TRBV1-TRBV30 forward primers with a C-beta reverse primer. In TCRdb, the multiplex PCR reads were re-called with MiXCR into one record per CDR3 protein. The sample has approximately 320,000 distinct CDR3 sequences, about 50% seen once; the top ten hold 15% to 20%. RNA isolated from unsorted whole blood supplied the blood RNA, with germline DNA also extracted. Sequenced: peripheral blood. The receptors derive from a woman under 40 with primary liver carcinoma and hepatitis B virus infection.

This clonotype was seen more than once but under ten times. This sequence joins TRBV5-5 and TRBJ1-2; D possibly corresponds to TRBD1 (5 bases). CDR3 length: 15 amino acids. Germline CDR1 and CDR2: SGHKS and YYEKEE (reference sequence). V shed 3 bases and J shed 4 bases, with 16 bases lying between them. Here the CDR3 reads CASSYDSGLFYGYTF. The CDR3 coding sequence is TGTGCCAGCAGCTACGACTCAGGGCTTTTCTATGGCTACACCTTC.

Concerning this clonotype: Likely a read error: the CDR3 ends without its conserved phenylalanine or tryptophan. The chain is built from TRBV29-1 and TRBJ1-1; the D is unclear. The CDR3 is 12 amino acids. Trimming removed 7 bases from V and 1 base from J, with 10 bases in between. The germline gives CDR1 SQVTM, CDR2 ANQGSEA. The CDR3 nucleotides read TGCAGCGCCAGCGTAGCGAACACTGAAGCTTTCTCT. Amino acid sequence: CSASVANTEAFS.

The rearrangement joins TRBV5-4 to TRBJ2-1; 10 bases fit TRBD1. Per germline, CDR1 SGHNT and CDR2 YYREEE (reference sequence). The junction had 12 bases not matched to a gene; V was cut back by 1 base and J by 11 bases. CDR3 length: 16 amino acids. The DNA of the CDR3 is TGTGCCAGCAGCTTGCAACAACCGGGACAGGGGAAACAGCAGTTCTTC. It codes for CASSLQQPGQGKQQFF.

Comments on this clonotype: Since a much larger clone is just one base distant, this may be a read error. This chain links TRBV6-1 with TRBJ2-1; 8 bases fit TRBD1. This CDR3 is built from 16 residues. The germline CDR1 and CDR2 sequences are MNHNS and SASEGT. The CDR3 here is CANSWGGQGGYNEQFF. CDR3 DNA sequence: TGTGCCAACAGTTGGGGTGGACAGGGTGGCTACAATGAGCAGTTCTTC.

This clonotype was observed a handful of times. Compared with germline, one end of the junction differs, possibly owing to a read error. J is TRBJ2-1 and V is TRBV7-8; 11 bases line up with TRBD1. The germline CDR1 and CDR2 sequences are SGHVS and FQNEAQ. CDR3 length: 13 residues. CDR3 nucleotides: TGTGTCAGCAGACGGGACAGGGGGAATGAGCAGTTCTTC. Translation: CVSRRDRGNEQFF.

A remark on this clonotype: Germline is not matched at one junction end, which may reflect a read error. The chain's CDR3 is CARSSREGIAKNIQYF. Here the CDR3 DNA reads TGTGCCCGCAGCTCCAGAGAGGGTATAGCCAAAAACATTCAGTACTTC. This chain connects TRBV11-2 to TRBJ2-4, with D possibly TRBD2 on 5 matching bases. Germline V lookup: CDR1 SGHAT, CDR2 FQNNGV. The CDR3 length is 16 residues.

For this clonotype: A much larger clone lies one base from this, so it may be a read error. The rearrangement joins TRBV6-1 to TRBJ2-7, with TRBD2 as a possible D gene (5 bases). CDR3 length: 15 amino acids. From germline, CDR1 is MNHNS and CDR2 SASEGT. DNA for the CDR3: TGTGCCAGCAGCACCCCGGGGTGGCGCTCCTACGAGCAGCACTTC. Amino acid sequence: CASSTPGWRSYEQHF.

A word on this clonotype: The junction does not match germline at one end; this may be a read error. The chain joins TRBV11-2 to TRBJ2-3; D might be TRBD2 (6 bases). The CDR3 loop spans 20 amino acids. Per the germline V gene, CDR1 is SGHAT and CDR2 is FQNNGV. The CDR3: CASSQQPSARASVGTDTRYF. The CDR3 DNA reads TGTGCCAGCAGCCAGCAGCCTAGCGCGAGGGCCTCGGTCGGCACAGATACGCGGTATTTT.

This clonotype occurred a few times. The chain recombines TRBV7-9 with TRBJ2-1; tentatively, D is TRBD2 (6 bases). The CDR3 consists of 11 residues. Germline lookup yields CDR1 SEHNR and CDR2 FQNEAQ (reference sequence). Trimming took 9 bases from V and 6 from J, leaving 9 bases between them. CDR3 in amino acids: CASGGFNEQFF. The DNA for the CDR3 is TGTGCCAGTGGGGGGTTCAATGAGCAGTTCTTC.

Comment on this clonotype: This sequence may be a read error, since a much larger clone differs from it by one base. The chain couples TRBV6-6 to TRBJ2-1; 7 bases fit TRBD2. With 0 bases clipped from V and 8 bases from J, the junction kept 4 bases outside the gene matches. The CDR3 loop spans 14 amino acids. Germline-derived CDR1 and CDR2 are MNHNY and SVGAGI (reference sequence). DNA of the CDR3: TGTGCCAGCAGTTACTCGGGGGGGTTCGATGAGCAGTTCTTC. Translating it yields CASSYSGGFDEQFF.

This clonotype was observed once. The junction does not match germline at one end; this may be a read error. This rearrangement joins TRBV11-2 to TRBJ2-7, with D possibly called TRBD1 or TRBD2 (5 bases each). CDR1 and CDR2 (germline): SGHAT, FQNNGV. The CDR3 sequence is 12 residues long. CDR3 loop: CASNLSWDEQYF. CDR3 nucleotide sequence: TGTGCCAGCAACTTATCCTGGGACGAGCAATACTTC.